This paragraph reports one T cell receptor beta chain. Its antigen is currently unknown. This specimen belongs to a study of T cell repertoires in cytomegalovirus infection. Using its own MiXCR run on the reads, TCRdb lists one record per CDR3 protein. The sample lists 570,000 or so distinct CDR3 sequences, roughly 43% seen once, with roughly 50% in the top ten. Whole-study findings and limits: The response measured ex vivo was dominated by TCR beta clonotypes (HLA-C-restricted and CMV-specific).

CDR3 length: 14 residues. Germline CDR1 and CDR2: MNHNY and SVGAGI (reference sequence). The V end was cut by 0 bases, the J end by 5 bases, with 8 bases between. The J gene is TRBJ1-5, the V gene TRBV6-6; no firm D call. The sequence was collected from a human donor in good health (CMV status not recorded). Some clones in this sample may be carry-over from other donors' samples. Specimen: cultured PBMCs, collected from culture after CMV antigen stimulation. CDR3 residues: CASSYSVGYQPQHF. The CDR3 nucleotides read TGTGCCAGCAGTTACTCGGTAGGGTATCAGCCCCAGCATTTT.